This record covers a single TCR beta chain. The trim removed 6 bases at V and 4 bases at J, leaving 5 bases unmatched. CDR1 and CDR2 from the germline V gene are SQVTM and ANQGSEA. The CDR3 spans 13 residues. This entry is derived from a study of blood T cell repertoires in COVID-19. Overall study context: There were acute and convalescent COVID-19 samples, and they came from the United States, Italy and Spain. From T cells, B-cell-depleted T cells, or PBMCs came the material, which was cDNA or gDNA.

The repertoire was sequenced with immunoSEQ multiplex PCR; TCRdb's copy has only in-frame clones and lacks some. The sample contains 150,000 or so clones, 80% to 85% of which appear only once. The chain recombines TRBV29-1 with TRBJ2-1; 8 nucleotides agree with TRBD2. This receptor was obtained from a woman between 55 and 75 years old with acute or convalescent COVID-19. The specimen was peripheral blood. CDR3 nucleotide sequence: TGCAGCGTGTCCGGGAGGGTGTACAATGAGCAGTTCTTC. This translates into CSVSGRVYNEQFF.